The present entry profiles one TCR beta chain with its context. Its antigen remains unidentified. Germline and junction disagree at one end, which may indicate a read error. The entry originates in a study of T cell responses to AZD1222 COVID-19 vaccine. Broader study findings: Seropositive at baseline were only six AZD1222 recipients.

Sequencing used immunoSEQ multiplex PCR; TCRdb keeps in-frame clones, though not all of them. Here the sample spans under 170,000 clones, 80% to 95% being singletons. There are 14 residues in the CDR3. CDR1 GTSNPN and CDR2 SVGIG come from the germline V gene (reference sequence). The TCR was taken from an adult who received the AZD1222 COVID-19 vaccine. The chain links TRBV30 to TRBJ1-4; a possible D gene is TRBD1 (6 bases). The specimen was peripheral blood, collected 28 days after the second AZD1222 dose. DNA of the CDR3: TGTGCCTGGAGTGCCGGGACAACAAATGAAAAACTGTTTTTT. Its protein is CAWSAGTTNEKLFF.